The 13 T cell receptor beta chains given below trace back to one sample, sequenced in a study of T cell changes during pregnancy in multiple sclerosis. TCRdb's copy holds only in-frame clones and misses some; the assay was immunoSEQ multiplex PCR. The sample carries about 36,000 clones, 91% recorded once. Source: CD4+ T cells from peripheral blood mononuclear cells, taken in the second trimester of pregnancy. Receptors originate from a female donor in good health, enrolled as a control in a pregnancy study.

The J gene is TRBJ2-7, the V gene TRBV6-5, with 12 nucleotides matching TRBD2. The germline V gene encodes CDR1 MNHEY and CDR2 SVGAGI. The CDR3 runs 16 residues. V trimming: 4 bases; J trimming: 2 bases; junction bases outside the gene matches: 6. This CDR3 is CASSSGTSGFPYEQYF. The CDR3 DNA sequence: TGTGCCAGCAGTTCCGGGACTAGCGGGTTTCCCTACGAGCAGTACTTC.

The CDR3 nucleotides are TGCGCCAGCAGCTTGACTAGCGGTGGTACCGGGGAGCTGTTTTTT. Protein: CASSLTSGGTGELFF. The genes are TRBV5-1 and TRBJ2-2; TRBD2 matches at 8 bases. Germline CDR1 SGHRS, CDR2 YFSETQ. V trimming: 1 base; J trimming: 5 bases; junction bases outside the gene matches: 4. CDR3 length: 15 amino acids.

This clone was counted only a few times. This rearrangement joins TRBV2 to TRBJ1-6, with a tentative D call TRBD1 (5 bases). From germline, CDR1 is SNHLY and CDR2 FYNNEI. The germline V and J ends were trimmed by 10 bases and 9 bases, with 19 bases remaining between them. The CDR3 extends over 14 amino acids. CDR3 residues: CAMQGGGMASPLHF. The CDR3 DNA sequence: TGTGCCATGCAGGGAGGTGGAATGGCTTCACCCCTCCACTTT.

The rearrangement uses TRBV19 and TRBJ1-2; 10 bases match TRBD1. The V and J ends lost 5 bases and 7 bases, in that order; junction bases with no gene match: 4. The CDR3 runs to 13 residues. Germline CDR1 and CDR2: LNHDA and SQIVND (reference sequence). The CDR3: CASSDRGLGGYTF. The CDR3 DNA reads TGTGCCAGTAGTGACAGGGGGCTCGGTGGCTACACCTTC.

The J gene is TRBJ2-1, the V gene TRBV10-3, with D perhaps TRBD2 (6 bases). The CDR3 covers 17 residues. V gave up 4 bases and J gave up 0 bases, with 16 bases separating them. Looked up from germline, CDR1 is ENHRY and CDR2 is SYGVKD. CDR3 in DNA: TGTGCCATCAGTGCCGGGAGCGGACTTAGCTCCTACAATGAGCAGTTCTTC. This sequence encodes CAISAGSGLSSYNEQFF.

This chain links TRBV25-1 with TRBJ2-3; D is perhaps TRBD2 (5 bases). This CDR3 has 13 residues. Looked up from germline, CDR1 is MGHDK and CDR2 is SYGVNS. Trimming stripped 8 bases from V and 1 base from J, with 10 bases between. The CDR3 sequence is CASGAEGTDTQYF. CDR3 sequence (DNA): TGTGCCAGCGGCGCGGAGGGCACAGATACGCAGTATTTT.

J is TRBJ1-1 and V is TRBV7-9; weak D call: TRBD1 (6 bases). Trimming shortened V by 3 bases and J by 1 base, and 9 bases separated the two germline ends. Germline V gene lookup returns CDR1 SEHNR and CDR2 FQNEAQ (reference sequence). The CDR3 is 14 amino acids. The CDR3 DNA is TGTGCCAGCAGCTTGCAGGGGTCGAACACTGAAGCTTTCTTT. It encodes CASSLQGSNTEAFF.

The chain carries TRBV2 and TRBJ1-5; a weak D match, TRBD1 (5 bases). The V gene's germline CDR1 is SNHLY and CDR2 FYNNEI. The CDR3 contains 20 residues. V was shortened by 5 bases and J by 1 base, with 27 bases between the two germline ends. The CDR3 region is CASSISQLGWTSGSNQPQHF. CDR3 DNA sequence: TGTGCCAGCAGTATTAGCCAACTTGGGTGGACATCAGGGAGCAATCAGCCCCAGCATTTT.

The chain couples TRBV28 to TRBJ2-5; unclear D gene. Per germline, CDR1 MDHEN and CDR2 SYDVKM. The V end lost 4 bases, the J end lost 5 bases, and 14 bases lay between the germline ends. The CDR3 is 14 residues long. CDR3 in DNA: TGTGCCAGCAGTTCAAACCCCAAGCTGGAGACCCAGTACTTC. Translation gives CASSSNPKLETQYF. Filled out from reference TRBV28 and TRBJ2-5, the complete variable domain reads DVKVTQSSRYLVKRTGEKVFLECVQDMDHENMFWYRQDPGLGLRLIYFSYDVKMKEKGDIPEGYSVSREKKERFSLILESASTNQTSMYLCASSSNPKLETQYFGPGTRLLVL.

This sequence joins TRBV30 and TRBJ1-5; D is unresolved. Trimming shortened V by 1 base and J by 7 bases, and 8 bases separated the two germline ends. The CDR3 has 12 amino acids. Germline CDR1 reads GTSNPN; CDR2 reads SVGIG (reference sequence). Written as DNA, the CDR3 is TGTGCCTGGAGTGCTGGAGGGCAGCCCCAGCATTTT. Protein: CAWSAGGQPQHF.

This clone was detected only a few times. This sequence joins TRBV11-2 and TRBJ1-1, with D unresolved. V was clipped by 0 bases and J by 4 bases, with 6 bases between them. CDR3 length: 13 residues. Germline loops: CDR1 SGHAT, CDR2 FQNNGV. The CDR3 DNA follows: TGTGCCAGCAGCTTAGATCCTCTCACTGAAGCTTTCTTT. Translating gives CASSLDPLTEAFF.

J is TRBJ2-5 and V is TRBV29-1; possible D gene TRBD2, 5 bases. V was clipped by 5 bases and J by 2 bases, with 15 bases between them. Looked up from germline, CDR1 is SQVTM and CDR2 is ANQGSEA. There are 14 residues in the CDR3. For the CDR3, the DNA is TGCAGCGTTCTACAAGGAGGAGTTCAAGAGACCCAGTACTTC. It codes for CSVLQGGVQETQYF. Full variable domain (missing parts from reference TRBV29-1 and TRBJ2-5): SAVISQKPSRDICQRGTSLTIQCQVDSQVTMMFWYRQQPGQSLTLIATANQGSEATYESGFVIDKFPISRPNLTFSTLTVSNMSPEDSSIYLCSVLQGGVQETQYFGPGTRLLVL.

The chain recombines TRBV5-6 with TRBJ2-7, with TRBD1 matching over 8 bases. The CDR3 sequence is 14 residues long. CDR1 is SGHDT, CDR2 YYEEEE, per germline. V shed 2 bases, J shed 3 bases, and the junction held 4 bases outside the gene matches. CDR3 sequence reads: CASSFQGAYYEQYF. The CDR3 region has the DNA TGTGCCAGCAGCTTTCAGGGGGCGTACTACGAGCAGTACTTC.